This T cell receptor (beta chain) was profiled in a study of cytomegalovirus exposure and HLA in healthy donors (dated by TCRdb to the late 2010s). Study-wide context: An earlier analysis of 550 to 700 of the donors reported more than 250 Gb of sequence data and 100 million to 130 million unique TCR beta sequences from some 180 million T cells. Around 330 gigabases of sequencing data and 91 million or so unique TCR sequences made up an early release that covered approximately 700 HLA-typed donors. Among the roughly 380 genotyped donors, under 90% belonged to the genetic ancestry cluster associated with self-reported Caucasian donors. The study was designed to test whether signatures of past pathogen exposure could be identified by cataloging public T cell receptors. The T cell repertoires of 666 subjects were profiled by immunosequencing and related to cytomegalovirus serostatus. In addition to the first cohort of roughly 670 subjects, a separate validation cohort of approximately 130 different subjects was used. To predict cytomegalovirus infection status, the study brought together high-throughput TCR immunosequencing, statistical association of individual TCRs with disease status, and machine learning. A later analysis re-examined previously published TCR beta repertoires from 610 or so donors and added high-resolution HLA genotyping to investigate patterns of TCR occurrence. Rather than drawing on any new phenotypic data, the later analysis identified candidate immune exposures from TCR beta sequences and the way those sequences occurred across donors. To decide whether each TCR beta V gene segment behaved as functional or pseudogenic, an earlier analysis of 587 of the donors relied on high-throughput TCR beta sequencing. Alongside the repertoire data, information on donor age, sex, ethnicity and CMV serostatus was compiled. In a later genetic analysis, genome-wide SNP genotypes for about three fifths of the 666 donors were used, and that subset was treated as a discovery cohort. Every discovery cohort repertoire had been produced on one sequencing platform. HLA typing covered class I and class II loci at four-digit resolution. Typing coverage differed by locus: A, B, C, DRB1 and DQB1 were typed in roughly 620-630 donors, DQA1 in approximately 520, DPA1 in around 580, and DPB1 in 472. About five DR-DQ haplotypes were treated as single units for association and clustering because of strong linkage in the cohort. Among about 370 genotyped donors of the cohort, an average of about 240,000 unique TCR beta nucleotide sequences was sequenced per donor, of which about 19% were non-productive.

In regard to this clone: Which antigen it targets is not known. No base quality values were provided; no much bigger clone lies one nucleotide off.

In total, 630 or so healthy bone marrow donors made up the cohort. Cohort members were all nominally healthy when sampled, although unrecorded immune exposures were likely present. The donor was CMV seronegative and was included in the group of several hundred seronegative cohort members. A peripheral blood sample was provided by each donor, and peripheral blood mononuclear cells were used for TCR beta sequencing. Genomic DNA was extracted from the blood cell samples with the Qiagen DNeasy Blood Extraction Kit. The protocol used for the library was the immunoSEQ multiplex PCR assay. For the multiplex PCR, a mixture combining 60 forward primers for TCR Vbeta segments and 13 reverse primers for TCR Jbeta segments was used. Amplification of the CDR3 region of rearranged TCR beta genes was performed with a multiplex PCR assay on genomic DNA. The amplified TCR beta libraries were sequenced on the Illumina HiSeq System as 87-base-pair reads. Regarding the original processing steps: Across the 670 or so repertoires, a later analysis counted 78 million or so unique TCR beta chains, around 11 million of which were shared by at least two donors. Raw reads were error-corrected and collapsed into unique sequences by a nearest-neighbor algorithm in which closely related sequences were merged to remove PCR and sequencing errors. Alignment of CDR3 sequences to IMGT reference sequences was used to assign V, D and J gene segments. For a sequence to be retained, a match of at least six nucleotides was required to both a V gene segment and a J gene segment. Rearrangements were called productive when the CDR3 lacked stop codons and stayed in frame with V and J; all others were non-productive. Following IMGT convention, CDR3 was defined as the stretch from the second conserved V-encoded cysteine to the conserved J-encoded phenylalanine. Sequences without an unambiguous match to a single V gene segment were excluded from the earlier analysis of several hundred of the donors. An earlier analysis of several hundred of the donors called V segments functional above 56.7% productive rearrangements and segregating when the between-donor standard deviation exceeded 5%. A statistical classification framework was developed to diagnose cytomegalovirus status using the catalog of TCR beta chain sequences. In a later analysis, TCR nucleotide sequences were compared against IMGT/GENE-DB human TR gene sequences so that V and J genes could be assigned. Using the TCRdist pipeline, a later analysis assigned CDR3 sequences along with most-parsimonious VDJ recombination scenarios. In a later analysis, every TCR beta chain was defined by the combination of its CDR3 amino acid sequence and its V-gene family, and reads without a unique V-gene family were dropped. As a way to deal with suspected cross-contamination and a sequencing artifact, a later analysis dropped hundreds of nucleotide sequences that were highly shared and had low generation probability. In a later analysis, a clonal expansion index was calculated for each public chain from normalized within-repertoire ranks of inferred template counts. A later analysis computed generation probabilities with a VDJ recombination model fitted to out-of-frame rearrangements, and checked the results against IGoR. Hypergeometric tests were used in a later analysis to score TCR-TCR, TCR-HLA and TCR-CMV co-occurrence, with a repertoire-size bias correction applied to the TCR pairs. A later analysis estimated false discovery rates by permuting HLA or CMV assignments 20 times. In a later analysis, co-occurring TCRs were grouped with DBSCAN, and TCRdist sequence similarity was added when clustering was performed within HLA-allele-positive subsets. For co-occurrence clustering, repertoires with fewer than 30,000 or more than 120,000 public chains were excluded, along with roughly 5 repertoires with anomalous nucleotide sharing. This immuneACCESS table, as held by TCRdb, lists in-frame sequences with V and J called but not all clones. Of the missing ones, under half trace to an unresolved V gene in checked studies; the others have no known cause. Clone size and V and J calls were adopted from that table, with D and trimming inferred from the DNA. The sample has about 190,000 clones on record, approximately 86% of them singletons. More than 0.25% of the sample rests with the top ten.

Inclusive of the bounding cysteine and phenylalanine, the CDR3 is 15 residues long. CDR3 DNA is the only sequence kept; it has 45 bases, read in frame from the first base. The germline V end is reduced by 6 bases and the J end by 7 bases; junction bases left unmatched: 10. CDR1 and CDR2 are drawn from the germline V gene (reference sequence): MNHEY, SMNVEV. On the study overall, not on this receptor specifically: A further reported finding was that TCR beta sequences accurately predicted the HLA-A and HLA-B alleles for most subjects in the first cohort. Roughly uniform sequencing depth across donors was assumed in presence/absence analyses, although this assumption may not hold. The study gave a list of roughly 150 TCR beta chains associated with cytomegalovirus. The earlier analysis of fewer than 750 of the donors excluded seventeen rarely observed V segments, including chromosome 9 orphons, because counts were too low. Cytomegalovirus status was reported to be diagnosed by the classifier with high specificity and sensitivity in both the original and validation cohorts. An earlier analysis of approximately 530 of the donors showed that most TCR beta V segments appeared in productive rearrangements either about 87% or about 30% of the time, which broadly matched IMGT annotations. V-gene and J-gene trimming of TCR beta chains was associated with a missense DCLRE1C variant in a later genetic analysis, and the association was replicated in an independent cohort. In vitro tests confirmed that three of the cytomegalovirus-associated TCR beta chains recognize cytomegalovirus antigens. Most TCR sequences were seen in very few donors, while some public TCRs were found in many individuals. Some IMGT-functional V segments, including TRBV6-2 and TRBV6-3, could not be distinguished by the 87-base-pair reads and were therefore excluded. Only TCR beta chains were sequenced in this cohort, and the absence of alpha or paired-chain data limited detectable features. For the cohort, immune exposure information was limited to CMV serostatus. When HLA alleles, especially DR and DQ, strongly co-occurred, TCR associations were difficult to assign to individual alleles. A later genetic analysis reported fewer N-insertions in productive TCRs among donors in an Asian-associated ancestry cluster than the roughly 670-donor mean. A cluster of highly shared sequence variants was judged likely to represent a technical artifact of the sequencing pipeline. A later analysis reported that several top co-occurrence clusters appeared linked to parvovirus B19, influenza, CMV and Epstein-Barr virus. In a later analysis, TCR association rates were found to vary across HLA loci, with the most associated TCRs seen for DRB1 alleles and the fewest for HLA-C alleles. Compared with equally common non-associated chains, HLA-associated TCR beta chains in a later analysis were more clonally expanded and had lower generation probabilities. A later analysis associated 16,951 TCR beta sequences with specific HLA alleles at a false discovery rate of 0.05. Correlated functional status among segregating V segments might reflect linkage disequilibrium, but an unknown experimental factor could not be ruled out. HLA typing was unavailable for some donors at each locus, so association tests used only the typed subset. The authors suggested that the approach could potentially be generalized to other disease states and immunological phenotypes. A later analysis found that most CMV-associated TCR beta chains appeared HLA-restricted, with HLA associations seemingly driven largely by CMV exposure.

The chain joins TRBV27 to TRBJ2-5; 11 bases in between match TRBD2. This TCR came from a woman in her 30s in good health and CMV-seronegative. Input material: PBMCs. CDR3 sequence: CASSLLAGVPGTQYF. The sequenced DNA: TGTGCCAGCAGCTTACTAGCGGGAGTTCCGGGGACCCAGTACTTC.